This T cell receptor (beta chain) is drawn from a study of identical twins. Notes on the study in general: Out-of-frame sharing of TCR alpha in monozygotic twins was underestimated by models. Excess sharing between twins was weaker in beta out-of-frame sequences. A cross-sectional statistical analysis, not follow-up of the same donors, supported the conclusions. There were fewer insertions in abundant cord blood beta clonotypes, but memory repertoires showed no such pattern.

This clonotype showed up many times. Its antigen is still unknown. One entry per CDR3 protein results from TCRdb running MiXCR on the 5' RACE reads. The sample includes 400,000 to 500,000 distinct CDR3 sequences, under 20% of them seen just once. The CDR3 covers 14 residues. J was trimmed by 4 bases and V by 3 bases; bases with no gene match: 1. The chain combines TRBV12-3 or TRBV12-4 with TRBJ2-3; 10 nucleotides line up with TRBD1. The sequencing input was naive T cells sorted from blood. This sequence originates from a man in his fifties in good health. CDR3 DNA sequence: TGTGCCAGCAGTTTCGGACAGGGGGCAGATACGCAGTATTTT. Protein product: CASSFGQGADTQYF.